This TCR beta chain was identified in a study of CD8+CD57+ T cells in acquired aplastic anemia. The CDR3 consists of 15 residues. V was pared by 5 bases and J by 3 bases, with 4 bases of the junction left unmatched. Genomic DNA served as template for TCR beta VDJ and CDR3 profiling. TCRdb analysed the reads with MiXCR anew, one entry per CDR3 protein. The sample includes some 160,000 distinct CDR3 sequences, about 48% seen only once; the top ten take around a third. For sequencing, patients were chosen who had shown expansion of CD8+CD57+ cells by flow cytometry. With no exception, the patients had severe acquired aplastic anemia.

The chain employs TRBV12-3 or TRBV12-4 and TRBJ1-5; 10 bases align to TRBD1. The material sequenced was sorted CD4+, CD8+, or CD8+CD57+ T cells (not recorded which) from PBMCs. The clonotype was recovered from a human donor with aplastic anemia. CDR3 coding DNA: TGTGCCAGCAGTCCTGGGACAGGGGACAATCAGCCCCAGCATTTT. Its protein product is CASSPGTGDNQPQHF.